The T cell receptor (beta chain) under discussion was sequenced for a study of blood T cell repertoires in COVID-19 (TCRdb year 2020). About the full investigation: Samples covering the acute and convalescent phases of COVID-19 were provided by collaborators in the United States, Italy and Spain. The prospective study material was composed of cDNA or gDNA derived from T cells, B-cell-depleted T cells, or PBMCs. The dataset comprised deeply sampled blood TCRbeta repertoires from subjects exposed to, actively infected with, or recovered from COVID-19. The repertoires were released in a freely available public database meant as a resource for research on the immune response to SARS-CoV-2. Samples came from the ongoing ImmuneRACE study (first 160 participants) plus 1,254 subjects from 6 global collaborators. Nearly every sample came with metadata listing a de-identified subject ID, COVID-19 status, age in years and sex. HLA class I and class II types, where available, came from metadata supplied by the sample provider rather than from assay-based typing.

Beyond this particular receptor, the publication reports: How much clinical and demographic metadata was included differed by source and by participant, and the metadata was provided uncurated.

To note about this clone: Its antigen is currently not known. Within one base of it there is no much larger clone, and no base qualities were kept.

V is reduced by 4 bases and J by 3 bases, leaving a spacing of 12 bases between them. Including cysteine and phenylalanine, the CDR3 has 15 amino acids. Here the CDR3 DNA is all that survives: 45 bases in frame from base 1. CDR1 and CDR2 are drawn from the germline V gene: SGHTA, FQGNSA. TCRbeta CDR3 regions were amplified from genomic DNA using the immunoSEQ Assay, a bias-controlled multiplex PCR. The paper's data handling went like this. Within the assay, amplification of reference gene primers was used to estimate how many nucleated cells each sample contained. To quantify the absolute abundance of each unique TCRbeta CDR3 rearrangement, sequence reads were collapsed and filtered. For each sample, productive Simpson clonality was calculated by taking the square root of Simpson's diversity index across productive rearrangements. This immuneACCESS table, as held by TCRdb, lists in-frame sequences with V and J called but not all clones. Of the missing ones, under half trace to an unresolved V gene in checked studies; the others have no known cause. That table is the source of V, J and clone size, and D and trimming were worked out from the DNA. Across this sample there are fewer than 400,000 clones, with roughly 90% seen only once. The ten largest clonotypes hold 4.5% to 5.5% of the sample.

Participants in the prospective study were aged about 18 to 95 years, lived in about two dozen United States geographic areas, and enrolled through a virtual design. Cohort assignment in the prospective study relied on participant-reported clinical history from a screening survey and a study questionnaire. ImmuneRACE Cohort 3 recovered participants were defined by two consecutive negative NP/OP PCR tests, healthcare professional clearance, or symptom resolution. Each participant in the prospective study had whole blood, serum and a nasopharyngeal or oropharyngeal swab collected by mobile phlebotomists. Additional blood draws and questionnaires over an approximately two-month period could optionally be provided by prospective study participants. Before DNA extraction, prospective study blood samples were shipped either frozen or at room temperature.

The rearranged segments are TRBV7-2 and TRBJ2-2, with TRBD2 tentatively as D gene (6 bases match). The sequenced sample was PBMCs or T cells enriched from blood (not recorded which). The sequence was obtained from a man aged 60-69 years who had recovered from COVID-19. The base sequence is TGTGCCAGCAGCTATGGGGGGACTTACACCGGGGAGCTGTTTTTT. Its translation is CASSYGGTYTGELFF.